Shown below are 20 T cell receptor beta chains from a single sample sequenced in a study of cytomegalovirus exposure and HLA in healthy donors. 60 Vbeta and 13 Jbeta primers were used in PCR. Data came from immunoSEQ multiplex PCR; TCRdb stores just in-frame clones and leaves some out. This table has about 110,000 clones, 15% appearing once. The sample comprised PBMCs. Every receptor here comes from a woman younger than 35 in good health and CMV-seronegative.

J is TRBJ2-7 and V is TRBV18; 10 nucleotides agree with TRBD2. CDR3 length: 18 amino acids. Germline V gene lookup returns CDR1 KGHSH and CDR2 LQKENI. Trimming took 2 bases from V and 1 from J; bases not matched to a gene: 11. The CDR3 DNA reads TGTGCCAGCTCACCAGTAAGCCTAGCGGGAGCCGGGTCCTACGAGCAGTACTTC. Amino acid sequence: CASSPVSLAGAGSYEQYF.

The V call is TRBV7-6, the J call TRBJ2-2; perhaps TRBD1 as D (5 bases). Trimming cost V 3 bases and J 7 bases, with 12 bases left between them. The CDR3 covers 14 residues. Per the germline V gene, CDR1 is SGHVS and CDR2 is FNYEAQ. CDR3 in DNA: TGTGCCAGCAGCTTCGTTGATCAGGGCGGGGAGCTGTTTTTT. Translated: CASSFVDQGGELFF.

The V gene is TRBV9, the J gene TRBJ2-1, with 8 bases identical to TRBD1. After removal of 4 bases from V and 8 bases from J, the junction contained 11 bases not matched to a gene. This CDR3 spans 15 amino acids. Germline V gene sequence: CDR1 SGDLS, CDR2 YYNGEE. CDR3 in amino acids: CASSRNRGNMDEQFF. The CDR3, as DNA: TGTGCCAGCAGCCGGAACAGGGGGAATATGGATGAGCAGTTCTTC.

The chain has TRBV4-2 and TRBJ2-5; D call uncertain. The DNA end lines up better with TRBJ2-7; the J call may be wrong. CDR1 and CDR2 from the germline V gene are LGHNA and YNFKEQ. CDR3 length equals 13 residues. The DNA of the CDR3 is TGTGCCAGCAGCCAAAACCCCACCTACGAGCAGTACTTC. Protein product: CASSQNPTYEQYF.

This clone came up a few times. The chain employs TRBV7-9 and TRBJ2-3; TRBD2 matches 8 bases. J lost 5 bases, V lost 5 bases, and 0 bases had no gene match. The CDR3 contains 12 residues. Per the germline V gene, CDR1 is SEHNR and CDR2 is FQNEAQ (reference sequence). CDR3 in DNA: TGTGCCAGCAGCCGGGAGGGAGATACGCAGTATTTT. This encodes CASSREGDTQYF.

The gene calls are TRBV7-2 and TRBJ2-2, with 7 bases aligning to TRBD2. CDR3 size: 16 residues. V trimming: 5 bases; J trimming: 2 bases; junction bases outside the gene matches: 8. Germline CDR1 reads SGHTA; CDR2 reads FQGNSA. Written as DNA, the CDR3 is TGTGCCAGCAGCCCTCTGGCGGGAGCAAACACCGGGGAGCTGTTTTTT. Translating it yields CASSPLAGANTGELFF.

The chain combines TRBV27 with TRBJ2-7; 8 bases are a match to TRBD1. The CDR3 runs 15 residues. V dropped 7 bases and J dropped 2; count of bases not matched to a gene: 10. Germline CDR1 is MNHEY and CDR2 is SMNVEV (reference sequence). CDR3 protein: CASTILRGRTYEQYF. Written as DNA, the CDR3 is TGTGCCAGCACTATCCTCAGGGGGCGGACCTACGAGCAGTACTTC.

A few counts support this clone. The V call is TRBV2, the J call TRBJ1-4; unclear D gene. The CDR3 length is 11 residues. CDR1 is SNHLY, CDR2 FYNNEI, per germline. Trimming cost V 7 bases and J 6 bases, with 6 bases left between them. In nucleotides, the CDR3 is TGTGCCAGCAAGTGGCATGAAAAACTGTTTTTT. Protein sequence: CASKWHEKLFF.

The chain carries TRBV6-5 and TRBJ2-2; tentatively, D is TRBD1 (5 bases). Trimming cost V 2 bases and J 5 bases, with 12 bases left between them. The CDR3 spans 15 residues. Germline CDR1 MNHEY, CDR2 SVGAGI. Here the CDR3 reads CASSYGQGSTGELFF. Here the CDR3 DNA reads TGTGCCAGCAGTTACGGGCAGGGTAGTACCGGGGAGCTGTTTTTT.

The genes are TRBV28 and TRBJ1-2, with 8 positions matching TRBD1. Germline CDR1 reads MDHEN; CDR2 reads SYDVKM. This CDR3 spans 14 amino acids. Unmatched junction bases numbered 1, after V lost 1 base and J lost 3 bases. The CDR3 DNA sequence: TGTGCCAGCAGTTTATCGGACAGGGACTATGGCTACACCTTC. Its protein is CASSLSDRDYGYTF.

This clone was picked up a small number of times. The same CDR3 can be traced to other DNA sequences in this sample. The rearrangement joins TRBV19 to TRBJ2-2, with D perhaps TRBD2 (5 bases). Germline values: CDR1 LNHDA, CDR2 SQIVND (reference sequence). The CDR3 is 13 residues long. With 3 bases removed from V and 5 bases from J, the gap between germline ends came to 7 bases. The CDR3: CASSIRGTGELFF. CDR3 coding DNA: TGTGCCAGTAGTATCCGGGGTACCGGGGAGCTGTTTTTT.

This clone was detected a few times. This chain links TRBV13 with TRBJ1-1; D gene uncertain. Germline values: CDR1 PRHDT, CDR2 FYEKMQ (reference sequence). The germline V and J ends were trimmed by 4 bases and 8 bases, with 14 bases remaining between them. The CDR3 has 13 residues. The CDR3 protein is CASSSTRNAEAFF. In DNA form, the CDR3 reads TGTGCCAGCAGCTCTACTCGAAACGCCGAAGCTTTCTTT.

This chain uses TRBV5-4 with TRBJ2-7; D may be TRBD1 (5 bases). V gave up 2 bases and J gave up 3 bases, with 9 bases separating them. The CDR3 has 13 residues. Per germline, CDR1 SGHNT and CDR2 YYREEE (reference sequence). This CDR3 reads CASSFQGLYEQYF. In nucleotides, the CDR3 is TGTGCCAGCAGCTTCCAGGGTCTCTACGAGCAGTACTTC.

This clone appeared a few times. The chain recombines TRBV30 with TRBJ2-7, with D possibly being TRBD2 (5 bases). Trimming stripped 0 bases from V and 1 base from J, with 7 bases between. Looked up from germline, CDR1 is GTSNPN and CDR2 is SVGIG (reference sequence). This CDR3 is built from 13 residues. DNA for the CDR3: TGTGCCTGGAGTGTCGGGGTATCCTACGAGCAGTACTTC. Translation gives CAWSVGVSYEQYF.

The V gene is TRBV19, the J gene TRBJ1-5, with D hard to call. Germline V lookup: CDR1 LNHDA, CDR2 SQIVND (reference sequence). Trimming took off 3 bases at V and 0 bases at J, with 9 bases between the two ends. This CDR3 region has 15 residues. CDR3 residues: CASSIMAVSNQPQHF. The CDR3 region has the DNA TGTGCCAGTAGTATCATGGCAGTTAGCAATCAGCCCCAGCATTTT.

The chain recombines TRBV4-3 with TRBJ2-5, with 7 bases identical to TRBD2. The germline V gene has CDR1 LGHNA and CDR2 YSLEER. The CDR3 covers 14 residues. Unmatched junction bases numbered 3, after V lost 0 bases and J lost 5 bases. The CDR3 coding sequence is TGCGCCAGCAGCCAAGAAGCGGGGCCCGAGACCCAGTACTTC. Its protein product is CASSQEAGPETQYF.

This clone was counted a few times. CDR3 region: CASSPTGLATQETQYF. DNA for the CDR3: TGTGCCAGCAGCCCGACGGGACTAGCTACTCAAGAGACCCAGTACTTC. V and J are TRBV2 and TRBJ2-5, with TRBD2 matching 9 bases. Unmatched junction bases numbered 10, after V lost 6 bases and J lost 2 bases. Germline values: CDR1 SNHLY, CDR2 FYNNEI. The CDR3 consists of 16 residues.

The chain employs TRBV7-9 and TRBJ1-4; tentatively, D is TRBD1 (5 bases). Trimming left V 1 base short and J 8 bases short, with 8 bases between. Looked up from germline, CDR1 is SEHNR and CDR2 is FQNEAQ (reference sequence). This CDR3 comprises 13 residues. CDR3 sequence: CASSLGGREKLFF. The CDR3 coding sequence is TGTGCCAGCAGCTTAGGGGGCCGCGAAAAACTGTTTTTT.

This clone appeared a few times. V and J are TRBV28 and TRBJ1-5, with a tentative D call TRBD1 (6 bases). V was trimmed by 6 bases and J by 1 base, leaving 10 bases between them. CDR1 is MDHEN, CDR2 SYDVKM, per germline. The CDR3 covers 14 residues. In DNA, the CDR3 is TGTGCCAGCAGCCGAACAGGGAGCAATCAGCCCCAGCATTTT. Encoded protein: CASSRTGSNQPQHF.

The CDR3 bases are TGCGCCAGGTATCAGGGGGCGCTTAAGTCTGAAGCTTTCTTT. Its protein product is CARYQGALKSEAFF. The chain is built from TRBV23-1 and TRBJ1-1, with 8 nucleotides matching TRBD1. Being an ORF, TRBV23-1 has a function that is uncertain. The CDR3 runs to 14 residues. J was trimmed by 6 bases and V by 9 bases; bases with no gene match: 12.